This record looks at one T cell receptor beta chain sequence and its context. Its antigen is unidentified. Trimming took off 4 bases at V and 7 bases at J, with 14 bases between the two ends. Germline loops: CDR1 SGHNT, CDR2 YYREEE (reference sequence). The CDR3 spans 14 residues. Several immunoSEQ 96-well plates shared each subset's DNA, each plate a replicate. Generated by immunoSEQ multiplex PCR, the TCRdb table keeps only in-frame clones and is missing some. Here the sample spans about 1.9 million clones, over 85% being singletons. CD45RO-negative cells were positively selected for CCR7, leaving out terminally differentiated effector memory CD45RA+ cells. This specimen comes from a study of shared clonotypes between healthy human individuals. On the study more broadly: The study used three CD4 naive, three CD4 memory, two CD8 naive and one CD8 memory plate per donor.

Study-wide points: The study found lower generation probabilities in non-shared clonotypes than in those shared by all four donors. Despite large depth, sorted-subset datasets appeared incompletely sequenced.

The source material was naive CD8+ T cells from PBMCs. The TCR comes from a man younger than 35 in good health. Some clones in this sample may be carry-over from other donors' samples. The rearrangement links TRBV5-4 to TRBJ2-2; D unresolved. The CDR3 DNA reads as TGTGCCAGCAGCCCCATGAGCGCTGGCGGGGAGCTGTTTTTT. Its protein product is CASSPMSAGGELFF.